What follows are 29 T cell receptor beta chains derived from one specimen sequenced in a study of CD8 T cells in ankylosing spondylitis. Study-level points and caveats: Within ankylosing spondylitis blood, a TCR beta motif made up of seven to nine highly homologous variants appeared to be characteristic.

TCRdb analysed the 5' RACE reads with MiXCR anew, one entry per CDR3 protein. There are hundreds of thousands of distinct CDR3 sequences in the sample; about an eighth occur only once, and more than 0.5% lies in the top ten. These receptors have no known antigen. Sequencing was done on a sample of blood, either unsorted or a sorted T cell fraction (not recorded which). The receptors shown here come from a male donor with ankylosing spondylitis.

This clonotype turned up a few times. The genes are TRBV5-1 and TRBJ1-4; D uncertain. The CDR3 is made up of 16 amino acids. The V gene's germline CDR1 is SGHRS and CDR2 YFSETQ. The ends were cut back, 0 bases at V and 0 bases at J, with 9 bases in the middle. CDR3 coding DNA: TGCGCCAGCAGCTTGGGAAGGGCAGCAACTAATGAAAAACTGTTTTTT. Amino acids: CASSLGRAATNEKLFF.

As DNA, the CDR3 is TGCAGTGCTAGGGTCGGCGGGGGAGGAGAGACCCAGTACTTC. Protein product: CSARVGGGGETQYF. This chain connects TRBV20-1 to TRBJ2-5; 7 bases fit TRBD2. The V gene's germline CDR1 is DFQATT and CDR2 SNEGSKA (reference sequence). V lost 3 bases, J lost 4 bases, and 8 bases stayed unmatched. The CDR3 runs 14 residues.

A few counts support this clonotype. The gene calls are TRBV6-1 and TRBJ2-7; possibly TRBD1 for D (5 bases). The CDR3 extends over 14 amino acids. Germline CDR1 MNHNS, CDR2 SASEGT. Trimming shortened V by 3 bases and J by 4 bases, and 13 bases separated the two germline ends. This CDR3 is CASSEAGPRYEQYF. Written as DNA, the CDR3 is TGTGCCAGCAGTGAGGCAGGGCCGCGGTACGAGCAGTACTTC.

The V call is TRBV5-5, the J call TRBJ1-2; D not resolved. CDR1 and CDR2 (germline): SGHKS, YYEKEE (reference sequence). The CDR3 loop spans 12 amino acids. V lost 0 bases, J lost 8 bases, and 8 bases lay in between. The CDR3 sequence: CASSLEVGGYTF. CDR3 DNA sequence: TGTGCCAGCAGCTTGGAGGTCGGCGGCTACACCTTC.

V gene TRBV11-2 combines with J gene TRBJ2-3; TRBD1 or TRBD2 may be the D gene (5 bases each). CDR3 length equals 14 residues. Trimming shortened V by 5 bases and J by 6 bases, and 15 bases separated the two germline ends. CDR1 and CDR2 (germline): SGHAT, FQNNGV. CDR3 loop: CASSPGRDADTQYF. CDR3 nucleotides: TGTGCCAGCAGCCCGGGACGGGACGCGGATACGCAGTATTTT.

There are many counts of this clonotype. This chain links TRBV5-1 with TRBJ2-6; the D is unclear. Germline V gives CDR1 SGHRS, CDR2 YFSETQ. Trimming removed 1 base from V and 4 bases from J, with 6 bases in between. The CDR3 has 14 residues. CDR3 sequence: CASSLSGGANVLTF. CDR3 coding DNA: TGCGCCAGCAGCTTGTCCGGAGGGGCCAACGTCCTGACTTTC.

V gene TRBV6-6 combines with J gene TRBJ2-7; D is ambiguous. Germline V gene sequence: CDR1 MNHNY, CDR2 SVGAGI (reference sequence). CDR3 length: 12 amino acids. The ends were cut back, 2 bases at V and 7 bases at J, with 9 bases in the middle. CDR3 coding DNA: TGTGCCAGCAGTTACCCCACACAGGAGCAGTACTTC. The encoded protein is CASSYPTQEQYF.

This clonotype was counted between two and nine times. J is TRBJ2-7 and V is TRBV18; D not resolved. Per germline, CDR1 KGHSH and CDR2 LQKENI. Trimming took off 6 bases at V and 5 bases at J, with 14 bases between the two ends. The CDR3 is made up of 13 amino acids. CDR3 sequence (DNA): TGTGCCAGCTCCCTAGGCCCGGTTGACGAGCAGTACTTC. As protein: CASSLGPVDEQYF.

This clonotype has only a few counts. V usage is TRBV6-5 and J usage is TRBJ2-2, with unresolved D. V was pared by 0 bases and J by 5 bases, with 7 bases between. Germline lookup yields CDR1 MNHEY and CDR2 SVGAGI. The CDR3 loop spans 14 amino acids. CDR3 protein: CASSYSGSTGELFF. The CDR3 bases are TGTGCCAGCAGTTACTCCGGCTCTACCGGGGAGCTGTTTTTT.

This chain uses TRBV4-1 with TRBJ1-2, with D perhaps matching TRBD1 (5 bases). Germline V gene lookup returns CDR1 MGHRA and CDR2 YSYEKL. This CDR3 contains 16 residues. Trimming cost V 1 base and J 4 bases, with 16 bases left between them. CDR3 nucleotide sequence: TGCGCCAGCAGCCAAGTGGGGCAGGAAATCGCCTATGGCTACACCTTC. It yields the protein CASSQVGQEIAYGYTF.

This clonotype was recorded only once. V usage is TRBV7-9 and J usage is TRBJ1-4, with TRBD1 identical over 7 bases. With 3 bases clipped from V and 8 bases from J, the junction kept 6 bases outside the gene matches. CDR1 is SEHNR, CDR2 FQNEAQ, per germline (reference sequence). CDR3 length: 14 amino acids. CDR3 amino acids: CASSFTGDEEKLFF. CDR3 bases: TGTGCCAGCAGCTTCACAGGGGACGAGGAAAAACTGTTTTTT.

The rearrangement uses TRBV5-1 and TRBJ2-7; perhaps TRBD1 as D (6 bases). Trimming cost V 3 bases and J 3 bases, with 13 bases left between them. Looked up from germline, CDR1 is SGHRS and CDR2 is YFSETQ. The CDR3 length is 14 residues. The CDR3: CASSSSGTIYEQYF. The CDR3 region has the DNA TGCGCCAGCAGCTCTTCCGGGACAATCTACGAGCAGTACTTC.

The chain joins TRBV20-1 to TRBJ2-3; TRBD2 aligns across 8 bases. Germline V gives CDR1 DFQATT, CDR2 SNEGSKA (reference sequence). The CDR3 consists of 15 residues. The J segment lost 5 bases and the V segment lost 5 bases, leaving 12 bases of the junction unmatched. CDR3 DNA: TGCAGTGCTCCTCCGCCCCGGGGGGGCTTAGATACGCAGTATTTT. Translation: CSAPPPRGGLDTQYF.

The chain has TRBV18 and TRBJ2-2; D not resolved. V lost 4 bases, J lost 0 bases, and 9 bases lay in between. CDR1 and CDR2 (germline): KGHSH, LQKENI. The CDR3 has 15 residues. CDR3 loop: CASSRAIANTGELFF. CDR3 coding DNA: TGTGCCAGCTCACGGGCGATCGCGAACACCGGGGAGCTGTTTTTT. Combining the CDR3 with reference TRBV18 and TRBJ2-2 gives the whole variable domain NAGVMQNPRHLVRRRGQEARLRCSPMKGHSHVYWYRQLPEEGLKFMVYLQKENIIDESGMPKERFSAEFPKEGPSILRIQQVVRGDSAAYFCASSRAIANTGELFFGEGSRLTVL.

This clonotype came up a few times. The chain is built from TRBV9 and TRBJ1-1, with D possibly being TRBD1 (5 bases). This CDR3 region has 13 residues. Trimming stripped 4 bases from V and 3 bases from J, with 10 bases between. CDR1 is SGDLS, CDR2 YYNGEE, per germline. CDR3 loop: CASSTRQYTEAFF. CDR3 DNA: TGTGCCAGCAGCACCCGACAGTACACTGAAGCTTTCTTT.

The table lists this clonotype with many counts. V usage is TRBV29-1 and J usage is TRBJ1-1; perhaps TRBD1 as D (5 bases). V lost 3 bases, J lost 6 bases, and 14 bases lay in between. This CDR3 is built from 13 residues. From germline, CDR1 is SQVTM and CDR2 ANQGSEA. CDR3 sequence: CSVEGQGGPEAFF. CDR3 nucleotides: TGCAGCGTTGAGGGTCAGGGAGGCCCTGAAGCTTTCTTT.

In this sample, this clonotype turned up a few times. The chain uses TRBV7-9 and TRBJ2-1, with D perhaps TRBD2 (6 bases). Trimming cost V 2 bases and J 5 bases, with 13 bases left between them. Germline CDR1 and CDR2: SEHNR and FQNEAQ (reference sequence). The CDR3 has 15 residues. CDR3 bases: TGTGCCAGCAGCTTAAGGAGGGGAATACACAATGAGCAGTTCTTC. Translated, it gives CASSLRRGIHNEQFF.

This clonotype was counted a few times. The chain carries TRBV20-1 and TRBJ1-5, with D maybe TRBD1 (6 bases). Germline V gene data show CDR1 as DFQATT and CDR2 as SNEGSKA (reference sequence). V gave up 3 bases and J gave up 6 bases, with 12 bases separating them. This CDR3 is built from 13 residues. The CDR3: CSARRQGIQPQHF. CDR3 bases: TGCAGTGCTAGGCGCCAGGGGATTCAGCCCCAGCATTTT.

The table lists this clonotype with many counts. The chain carries TRBV29-1 and TRBJ1-1; D remains ambiguous. The germline V gene has CDR1 SQVTM and CDR2 ANQGSEA. The germline V and J ends were trimmed by 6 bases and 4 bases, with 21 bases remaining between them. The CDR3 extends over 15 amino acids. The CDR3 bases are TGCAGCGTGAATGACCCTCGGTCCACGTTCACTGAAGCTTTCTTT. It encodes CSVNDPRSTFTEAFF.

This clonotype was detected a few times. The chain couples TRBV4-2 to TRBJ1-1; TRBD1 matches 10 bases. V shed 3 bases, J shed 3 bases, and the junction held 7 bases outside the gene matches. Germline CDR1 reads LGHNA; CDR2 reads YNFKEQ. CDR3 length: 16 residues. The CDR3 DNA reads as TGTGCCAGCAGCCATGCGTATGGGACAGGGGACACTGAAGCTTTCTTT. Protein sequence: CASSHAYGTGDTEAFF.

This clonotype was observed many times. The V and J genes are TRBV5-5 and TRBJ2-2, with D tentatively TRBD1 (5 bases). Trimming pared 4 bases from V and 1 base from J, leaving 14 bases between. The V gene's germline CDR1 is SGHKS and CDR2 YYEKEE (reference sequence). The CDR3 has 16 residues. CDR3 coding DNA: TGTGCCAGCAGCGACCGACAGCCAATGAACACCGGGGAGCTGTTTTTT. Residues: CASSDRQPMNTGELFF. Variable domain in full (rest from reference TRBV5-5 and TRBJ2-2): DAGVTQSPTHLIKTRGQQVTLRCSPISGHKSVSWYQQVLGQGPQFIFQYYEKEERGRGNFPDRFSARQFPNYSSELNVNALLLGDSALYLCASSDRQPMNTGELFFGEGSRLTVL.

The rearrangement links TRBV6-2 or TRBV6-3 to TRBJ2-7; possibly TRBD1 for D (6 bases). V shed 6 bases and J shed 2 bases, with 20 bases lying between them. Germline CDR1 and CDR2: MNHEY and SVGEGT. The CDR3 consists of 16 residues. The DNA of the CDR3 is TGTGCCAGCAGACCCTTCAGGGGACCTACGACCTACGAGCAGTACTTC. Translated, it gives CASRPFRGPTTYEQYF.

This clonotype was recorded only once. CDR3 in amino acids: CASSHARGRAEAFF. Written as DNA, the CDR3 is TGCGCCAGCAGCCACGCACGGGGCAGGGCTGAAGCTTTCTTT. V is TRBV4-3 and J is TRBJ1-1, with a weak D call TRBD1 (5 bases). CDR3 length: 14 residues. V was cut by 3 bases and J by 6 bases, with 14 bases left in between. The germline gives CDR1 LGHNA, CDR2 YSLEER.

This clonotype was observed a few times. The chain recombines TRBV19 with TRBJ2-2; 7 bases match TRBD2. J was trimmed by 0 bases and V by 3 bases; bases with no gene match: 4. The CDR3 length is 16 residues. Germline assignment: CDR1 LNHDA and CDR2 SQIVND (reference sequence). CDR3 sequence (DNA): TGTGCCAGTAGTATGAGCAGCGGGACGAACACCGGGGAGCTGTTTTTT. Translation gives CASSMSSGTNTGELFF.

The V call is TRBV7-9, the J call TRBJ1-1; 7 bases align to TRBD1. Germline CDR1 and CDR2: SEHNR and FQNEAQ (reference sequence). The CDR3 has 15 amino acids. V gave up 4 bases and J gave up 1 base; unmatched junction bases: 6. The CDR3: CASSSRQGQNTEAFF. In nucleotides, the CDR3 is TGTGCCAGCAGCTCTAGACAGGGCCAGAACACTGAAGCTTTCTTT. Full variable domain (remainder filled in from reference TRBV7-9 and TRBJ1-1): DTGVSQNPRHKITKRGQNVTFRCDPISEHNRLYWYRQTLGQGPEFLTYFQNEAQLEKSRLLSDRFSAERPKGSFSTLEIQRTEQGDSAMYLCASSSRQGQNTEAFFGQGTRLTVV.

This clonotype has more than one count but fewer than ten. The V call is TRBV28, the J call TRBJ1-3; maybe TRBD1 (6 bases). The CDR3 length is 15 residues. The germline V gene has CDR1 MDHEN and CDR2 SYDVKM. Trimming took off 4 bases at V and 2 bases at J, with 12 bases between the two ends. CDR3 residues: CASSYPDSPGNTIYF. The DNA for the CDR3 is TGTGCCAGCAGTTACCCGGACAGCCCTGGAAACACCATATATTTT.

The gene calls are TRBV5-1 and TRBJ2-5; D not resolved. V was cut by 4 bases and J by 3 bases, with 16 bases left in between. Looked up from germline, CDR1 is SGHRS and CDR2 is YFSETQ. The CDR3 consists of 15 residues. The CDR3 protein is CASSPLSTLEETQYF. As DNA, the CDR3 is TGCGCCAGCAGCCCCCTGTCGACATTGGAAGAGACCCAGTACTTC.

V usage is TRBV4-3 and J usage is TRBJ1-1, with D unresolved. V lost 0 bases and J lost 1, with 12 bases in between. Germline V gene sequence: CDR1 LGHNA, CDR2 YSLEER. This CDR3 comprises 16 residues. As DNA, the CDR3 is TGCGCCAGCAGCCAAGATTTCGGCGGATGGAACACTGAAGCTTTCTTT. It specifies CASSQDFGGWNTEAFF.

This chain joins TRBV20-1 and TRBJ2-3; maybe TRBD1 (6 bases). This CDR3 comprises 13 residues. The V gene's germline CDR1 is DFQATT and CDR2 SNEGSKA (reference sequence). V lost 0 bases and J 6 bases, leaving 10 bases between the germline ends. This chain's CDR3 is CSARDQGPDTQYF. CDR3 sequence (DNA): TGCAGTGCTAGAGATCAGGGGCCGGATACGCAGTATTTT.